This is a list of T cell receptor beta chains from one sample in a study of identical twins. Each CDR3 protein gets one entry after TCRdb re-called the 5' RACE reads with MiXCR. The sample carries 1.5 million or so distinct CDR3 sequences, around 29% recorded once. Sequencing used cord blood. The receptors here all came from a newborn girl in good health. The CDR3 runs from the conserved cysteine through the conserved F or W. The D gene is left open where the match is weak. The size entry is marked missing in some rows and otherwise reads once, few, many or a size class.

size: few; J: TRBJ1-2; V: TRBV7-6; D: .; CDR3: CASSLSSGDYGYTF; DNA: TGTGCCAGCAGCTTATCCTCGGGCGACTATGGCTACACCTTC
size: .; J: TRBJ2-4; V: TRBV28; D: TRBD2; CDR3: CASSPLAGVFNIQYF; DNA: TGTGCCAGCAGTCCACTAGCGGGAGTATTCAACATTCAGTACTTC
size: .; J: TRBJ2-1; V: TRBV12-3/TRBV12-4; D: TRBD2; CDR3: CASSLSRGRGGQDIYNEQFF; DNA: TGTGCCAGCAGTTTAAGTAGAGGGCGGGGGGGCCAAGATATCTACAATGAGCAGTTCTTC
size: .; J: TRBJ2-1; V: TRBV27; D: .; CDR3: CASSLQRVSSYNEQFF; DNA: TGTGCCAGCAGTTTACAGCGGGTGAGCTCCTACAATGAGCAGTTCTTC
size: .; J: TRBJ1-1; V: TRBV7-2; D: .; CDR3: CASRPEGLFNTEAFF; DNA: TGTGCCAGCAGGCCGGAGGGGCTGTTTAACACTGAAGCTTTCTTT
size: .; J: TRBJ1-2; V: TRBV2; D: .; CDR3: CASLKTGLYGYTF; DNA: TGTGCCAGCTTGAAGACAGGTCTCTATGGCTACACCTTC
size: .; J: TRBJ2-1; V: TRBV6-1; D: TRBD2; CDR3: CASSPGDYYEQFF; DNA: TGTGCCAGCAGTCCGGGGGACTATTATGAGCAGTTCTTC
size: .; J: TRBJ2-5; V: TRBV7-2; D: .; CDR3: CASSLVGVLGRQGETQYF; DNA: TGTGCCAGCAGCTTAGTAGGGGTTCTGGGACGGCAGGGAGAGACCCAGTACTTC
size: .; J: TRBJ1-5; V: TRBV18; D: .; CDR3: CASSPDGLNQPQHF; DNA: TGTGCCAGCTCACCCGACGGCCTCAATCAGCCCCAGCATTTT
size: .; J: TRBJ2-7; V: TRBV27; D: TRBD2; CDR3: CASSSSGTSGFYEQYF; DNA: TGTGCCAGCAGTTCCTCCGGGACTAGCGGGTTCTACGAGCAGTACTTC
size: .; J: TRBJ2-1; V: TRBV3-1; D: TRBD2; CDR3: CASSQGLAENEQFF; DNA: TGTGCCAGCAGCCAAGGACTAGCCGAGAATGAGCAGTTCTTC
size: .; J: TRBJ2-5; V: TRBV5-6; D: TRBD2; CDR3: CASSLGLAGGLTLETQYF; DNA: TGTGCCAGCAGCTTGGGACTAGCGGGGGGGCTAACTCTGGAGACCCAGTACTTC
size: .; J: TRBJ2-7; V: TRBV20-1; D: TRBD2; CDR3: CSARFYGTSGSSFNEQYF; DNA: TGCAGTGCCAGATTTTATGGGACTAGCGGGAGCTCCTTCAATGAGCAGTACTTC
size: few; J: TRBJ2-1; V: TRBV20-1; D: TRBD1; CDR3: CSAAIRDRGYNEQFF; DNA: TGCAGTGCTGCGATCCGGGACAGGGGTTACAATGAGCAGTTCTTC
size: once; J: TRBJ2-1; V: TRBV4-1; D: .; CDR3: CASSQDRVQSQETQFF; DNA: TGCGCCAGCAGCCAAGATAGAGTACAGTCACAAGAGACCCAGTTCTTC
size: once; J: TRBJ2-6; V: TRBV24-1; D: .; CDR3: CATSDSGFSGANVLTF; DNA: TGTGCCACCAGTGATTCCGGCTTCTCTGGGGCCAACGTCCTGACTTTC
size: .; J: TRBJ2-3; V: TRBV20-1; D: .; CDR3: CSARESSGYTQYF; DNA: TGCAGTGCTAGAGAGAGTTCCGGGTATACGCAGTATTTT
size: .; J: TRBJ1-3; V: TRBV28; D: TRBD1; CDR3: CASSPGGQAGNTIYF; DNA: TGTGCCAGCAGCCCAGGGGGGCAAGCTGGAAACACCATATATTTT
size: .; J: TRBJ2-1; V: TRBV23-1; D: TRBD1; CDR3: CASSLWTGVYNEQFF; DNA: TGCGCCAGCAGCCTTTGGACAGGGGTTTACAATGAGCAGTTCTTC
size: few; J: TRBJ2-7; V: TRBV14; D: .; CDR3: CASSQARGLNEQYF; DNA: TGTGCCAGCAGCCAAGCACGGGGTTTGAACGAGCAGTACTTC
size: .; J: TRBJ2-3; V: TRBV12-3/TRBV12-4; D: TRBD2; CDR3: CASSPRQRREVRADTQYF; DNA: TGTGCCAGCAGTCCCCGGCAGAGGCGGGAGGTGAGAGCAGATACGCAGTATTTT
size: .; J: TRBJ2-2; V: TRBV4-2; D: .; CDR3: CASSQQGNGELFF; DNA: TGTGCCAGCAGCCAACAGGGGAACGGGGAGCTGTTTTTT
size: .; J: TRBJ2-3; V: TRBV7-2; D: TRBD2; CDR3: CASRLLAGYTDTQYF; DNA: TGTGCCAGCAGATTATTAGCGGGTTACACAGATACGCAGTATTTT
size: .; J: TRBJ2-1; V: TRBV7-2; D: TRBD2; CDR3: CASSLESILAVSYNEQFF; DNA: TGTGCCAGCAGCTTAGAGTCCATACTAGCGGTTTCCTACAATGAGCAGTTCTTC
size: .; J: TRBJ1-6; V: TRBV28; D: .; CDR3: CASRLPGDSGLSPLHF; DNA: TGTGCCAGCAGACTCCCGGGGGATTCGGGACTTTCACCCCTCCACTTT
size: .; J: TRBJ1-6; V: TRBV6-1; D: .; CDR3: CASRATGSDNSPLHF; DNA: TGTGCCAGCAGAGCTACAGGGTCTGATAATTCACCCCTCCACTTT
size: .; J: TRBJ2-4; V: TRBV6-2/TRBV6-3; D: TRBD2; CDR3: CASSYLAGAGESAKNIQYF; DNA: TGTGCCAGCAGTTACCTAGCGGGTGCCGGGGAGTCAGCCAAAAACATTCAGTACTTC
size: .; J: TRBJ2-2; V: TRBV5-1; D: TRBD2; CDR3: CASSVLASSTGELFF; DNA: TGCGCCAGCAGCGTACTAGCGTCGAGCACCGGGGAGCTGTTTTTT
size: few; J: TRBJ1-2; V: TRBV7-6; D: .; CDR3: CASSLRGRHYYFNYGYTF; DNA: TGTGCCAGCAGCTTAAGAGGGCGCCACTATTATTTTAACTATGGCTACACCTTC
size: .; J: TRBJ1-1; V: TRBV7-9; D: .; CDR3: CASSLMYTEAFF; DNA: TGTGCCAGCAGCCTGATGTACACTGAAGCTTTCTTT
size: .; J: TRBJ1-1; V: TRBV12-3/TRBV12-4; D: .; CDR3: CASSLGHTNTEAFF; DNA: TGTGCCAGCAGTTTAGGCCATACTAACACTGAAGCTTTCTTT
size: .; J: TRBJ2-5; V: TRBV12-3/TRBV12-4; D: .; CDR3: CASSRATEVASVTQYF; DNA: TGTGCCAGCAGTAGAGCAACAGAGGTCGCGTCGGTGACCCAGTACTTC
size: .; J: TRBJ2-1; V: TRBV20-1; D: .; CDR3: CSAFLGARRDNEQFF; DNA: TGCAGTGCTTTCCTGGGAGCTAGGAGGGACAATGAGCAGTTCTTC
size: few; J: TRBJ2-7; V: TRBV20-1; D: TRBD2; CDR3: CSASASGSYSSYEQYF; DNA: TGCAGTGCTTCGGCTAGCGGGAGCTACAGCTCCTACGAGCAGTACTTC
size: many; J: TRBJ1-1; V: TRBV29-1; D: .; CDR3: CSVPGGTEAFF; DNA: TGCAGCGTCCCGGGGGGCACTGAAGCTTTCTTT
size: .; J: TRBJ2-7; V: TRBV20-1; D: TRBD2; CDR3: CSARDWGSSGTYEQYF; DNA: TGCAGTGCTAGAGATTGGGGGTCTAGCGGAACCTACGAGCAGTACTTC
size: .; J: TRBJ1-2; V: TRBV28; D: .; CDR3: CASSWGVGYGYTF; DNA: TGTGCCAGCAGTTGGGGGGTCGGCTATGGCTACACCTTC
size: once; J: TRBJ1-1; V: TRBV4-1; D: .; CDR3: CASTHWEGNTEAFF; DNA: TGCGCCAGCACCCACTGGGAGGGGAACACTGAAGCTTTCTTT
size: few; J: TRBJ1-5; V: TRBV12-3/TRBV12-4; D: .; CDR3: CASSPHPDSNNQPQHF; DNA: TGTGCCAGCAGTCCGCACCCGGACAGCAACAATCAGCCCCAGCATTTT
size: .; J: TRBJ2-3; V: TRBV5-1; D: TRBD2; CDR3: CASSLEGTRDDTQYF; DNA: TGCGCCAGCAGCTTGGAAGGGACTAGGGACGATACGCAGTATTTT
size: few; J: TRBJ2-1; V: TRBV6-2/TRBV6-3; D: .; CDR3: CASTLFLNNEQFF; DNA: TGTGCCAGCACCCTATTCCTCAACAATGAGCAGTTCTTC
size: few; J: TRBJ2-1; V: TRBV2; D: .; CDR3: CASSEGYEGNEQFF; DNA: TGTGCCAGCAGTGAGGGCTACGAGGGCAATGAGCAGTTCTTC
size: few; J: TRBJ2-3; V: TRBV4-1; D: .; CDR3: CASSPASARTDTQYF; DNA: TGCGCCAGCAGCCCGGCTAGCGCTCGCACAGATACGCAGTATTTT
size: few; J: TRBJ1-2; V: TRBV7-9; D: .; CDR3: CSSVQGVGYTF; DNA: TGTTCCAGCGTCCAGGGAGTGGGCTACACCTTC
size: many; J: TRBJ2-7; V: TRBV20-1; D: TRBD2; CDR3: CSARDQAGGYEQYF; DNA: TGCAGTGCTAGAGATCAAGCGGGAGGGTACGAGCAGTACTTC
size: .; J: TRBJ2-7; V: TRBV15; D: .; CDR3: CATTQRDEQYF; DNA: TGTGCCACCACACAGAGAGATGAGCAGTACTTC
size: few; J: TRBJ1-2; V: TRBV29-1; D: TRBD1; CDR3: CSVVRQGRGGYTF; DNA: TGCAGCGTCGTCCGACAGGGGCGAGGAGGCTACACCTTC
size: .; J: TRBJ2-5; V: TRBV2; D: .; CDR3: CASSVGPLGETQYF; DNA: TGTGCCAGCAGTGTGGGGCCGTTAGGAGAGACCCAGTACTTC
size: many; J: TRBJ2-7; V: TRBV7-2; D: .; CDR3: CASSSTRTEQYF; DNA: TGTGCCAGCAGCTCAACTAGAACCGAGCAGTACTTC